These T cell receptor beta chains were read from a single sample in a study of cytomegalovirus exposure and HLA in healthy donors. Clones were read by immunoSEQ multiplex PCR, and TCRdb kept only the in-frame ones, dropping some. This sample carries about 41,000 clones, with 6.2% going to the ten biggest clones. Sequencing input: PBMCs. These receptors came from a man younger than 45 in good health and CMV-seronegative. Both conserved end residues are trimmed from each CDR3. A D gene is named only where the DNA matches it firmly.

>NA|TRBV4-1|12
ASSQENEPDTQY
>NA|TRBV5-6|14
ASSLALQVRPYEQY
>TRBD2|TRBV5-4|11
ASRLAGTDTQY
>TRBD1|TRBV5-1|14
ASSLGDRTNTGELF
>NA|TRBV18|14
ASSPGVQGSNYGYT
>NA|TRBV6-5|13
ASSYSLAGGQPQH
>TRBD1|TRBV27|13
ASSFRTGIPYEQY
>NA|TRBV6-5|11
ASRGQSLYGYT
>NA|TRBV4-3|13
ASSQQGRDFYEQY
>TRBD1|TRBV30|11
AGRTGGVSEAF
>NA|TRBV6-1|11
ASSGIKGVEQY
>NA|TRBV10-3|12
AISEIKGAYGYT
>TRBD1|TRBV18|10
ASSPLDREAF
>NA|TRBV11-1|10
ASSFDSYEQY
>NA|TRBV11-2|14
ASSPNPGVGTDTQY